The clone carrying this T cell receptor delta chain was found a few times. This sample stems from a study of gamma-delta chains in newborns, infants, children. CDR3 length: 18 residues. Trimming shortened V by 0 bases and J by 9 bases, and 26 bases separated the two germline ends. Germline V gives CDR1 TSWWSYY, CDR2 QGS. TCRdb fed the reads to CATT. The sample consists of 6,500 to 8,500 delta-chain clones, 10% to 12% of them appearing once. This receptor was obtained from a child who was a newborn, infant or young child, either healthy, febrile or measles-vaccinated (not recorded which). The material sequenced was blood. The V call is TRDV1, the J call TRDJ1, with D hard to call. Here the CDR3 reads CALGELGFPYLLARELIF. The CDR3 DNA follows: TGTGCTCTTGGGGAACTCGGCTTTCCATATCTTCTGGCTCGAGAACTCATCTTT.